The 31 T cell receptor beta chains below all came from one sample that was sequenced in a study of PD-1 blockade in classical Hodgkin lymphoma. All trial patients relapsed after autologous stem cell transplantation. Measured with immunoSEQ multiplex PCR; TCRdb has only the in-frame clones, and not every one. The data contain approximately 18,000 clones, 82% of them singletons. The sequencing used peripheral blood mononuclear cells (PBMCs), collected before the second cycle of nivolumab. Receptors were obtained from a human donor with classical Hodgkin lymphoma.

The J gene is TRBJ2-5, the V gene TRBV9, with a weak D call TRBD1 (7 bases). The CDR3 is 15 residues long. CDR1 SGDLS and CDR2 YYNGEE come from the germline V gene. Trimming removed 0 bases at V and 3 bases at J, with 12 bases between. This chain's CDR3 is CASSVGGGGEETQYF. The CDR3 bases are TGTGCCAGCAGCGTAGGAGGGGGCGGGGAAGAGACCCAGTACTTC.

In this sample, this clone turned up once. V is TRBV4-1 and J is TRBJ2-5; maybe TRBD2 (6 bases). Germline CDR1 is MGHRA and CDR2 is YSYEKL. The ends were cut back, 4 bases at V and 5 bases at J, with 20 bases in the middle. This CDR3 spans 16 amino acids. CDR3 residues: CASSPQLSSAGETQYF. The CDR3 bases are TGCGCCAGCAGCCCTCAACTTTCTAGCGCGGGGGAGACCCAGTACTTC.

This chain joins TRBV4-1 and TRBJ2-5; tentative D call: TRBD1 (5 bases). The CDR3 has 15 amino acids. In germline, CDR1 is MGHRA, CDR2 YSYEKL. V was cut by 1 base and J by 4 bases, with 13 bases left in between. The CDR3, as DNA: TGCGCCAGCAGCCAAGGGCTTGAAGGGGCAGAGACCCAGTACTTC. Translating it yields CASSQGLEGAETQYF.

The CDR3 nucleotides read TGCGCCAGTGGGGAGAGCACCGGGGAGCTGTTTTTT. It encodes CASGESTGELFF. The chain combines TRBV5-1 with TRBJ2-2, with a weak D call TRBD2 (5 bases). Trimming stripped 8 bases from V and 4 bases from J, with 9 bases between. The germline gives CDR1 SGHRS, CDR2 YFSETQ. The CDR3 extends over 12 amino acids.

The chain is built from TRBV11-1 and TRBJ1-6; tentative D call: TRBD1 (5 bases). This CDR3 is built from 15 residues. The germline V and J ends were trimmed by 2 bases and 6 bases, with 11 bases remaining between them. Germline CDR1 SGHAT, CDR2 FQDESV (reference sequence). The CDR3 nucleotides are TGTGCCAGCAGCTTAACCGGACAAGTTAATTCACCCCTCCACTTT. It codes for CASSLTGQVNSPLHF.

The V gene is TRBV10-3, the J gene TRBJ2-1, with D perhaps TRBD2 (6 bases). Trimming stripped 6 bases from V and 3 bases from J, with 15 bases between. Germline lookup yields CDR1 ENHRY and CDR2 SYGVKD. The CDR3 extends over 15 amino acids. The CDR3 here is CAISGRGGDYNEQFF. DNA of the CDR3: TGTGCCATCAGCGGGCGTGGCGGGGACTACAATGAGCAGTTCTTC.

This clone showed up just a few times. The chain combines TRBV11-2 with TRBJ2-7, with TRBD1 matching over 8 bases. Germline lookup yields CDR1 SGHAT and CDR2 FQNNGV. The CDR3 is 18 amino acids. With 1 base clipped from V and 5 bases from J, the junction kept 16 bases outside the gene matches. Here the CDR3 reads CASSLGTPGQERLDEQYF. CDR3 bases: TGTGCCAGCAGCTTAGGCACTCCGGGACAGGAGCGTCTCGACGAGCAGTACTTC.

The chain couples TRBV7-2 to TRBJ1-2, with 9 bases matching TRBD1. Trimming cost V 0 bases and J 2 bases; bases outside gene matches: 1. The CDR3 totals 15 residues. Per germline, CDR1 SGHTA and CDR2 FQGNSA. The CDR3 DNA is TGTGCCAGCAGCTTAGCGGGACAGGGAAACTATGGCTACACCTTC. Its protein product is CASSLAGQGNYGYTF. The variable domain in full, completed from reference TRBV7-2 and TRBJ1-2, reads GAGVSQSPSNKVTEKGKDVELRCDPISGHTALYWYRQSLGQGLEFLIYFQGNSAPDKSGLPSDRFSAERTGGSVSTLTIQRTQQEDSAVYLCASSLAGQGNYGYTFGSGTRLTVV.

V gene TRBV6-1 combines with J gene TRBJ2-1; TRBD1 might be the D (5 bases). The germline V gene encodes CDR1 MNHNS and CDR2 SASEGT. V lost 7 bases and J 9 bases, leaving 19 bases between the germline ends. This CDR3 region has 14 residues. The CDR3 DNA reads as TGTGCCAGCACGGCGGTCCAGGGTGGAAGTGAGCAGTTCTTC. It specifies CASTAVQGGSEQFF.

V and J are TRBV18 and TRBJ1-5, with a tentative D call TRBD1 (5 bases). Germline V gene sequence: CDR1 KGHSH, CDR2 LQKENI. V was clipped by 4 bases and J by 3 bases, with 28 bases between them. This CDR3 contains 20 residues. In DNA, the CDR3 is TGTGCCAGCTCACTCTACACGACACGGGGGACGGGGTCCGACAATCAGCCCCAGCATTTT. This encodes CASSLYTTRGTGSDNQPQHF.

This chain joins TRBV25-1 and TRBJ1-1; weak D call: TRBD1 (5 bases). V dropped 7 bases and J dropped 6 bases, with 9 bases sitting between them. This CDR3 is 11 amino acids long. The germline gives CDR1 MGHDK, CDR2 SYGVNS. DNA of the CDR3: TGTGCCAGCACAGGGTATTCTGAAGCTTTCTTT. Its protein is CASTGYSEAFF.

Worth noting for this clone: Because it lacks the conserved phenylalanine or tryptophan at the end, this CDR3 is likely a read error. The DNA is omitted, as the CDR3 cannot be located on it reliably, and the CDR3 follows TCRdb's listing. This sequence joins TRBV23-1 and TRBJ1-6. TRBV23-1 is placed among ORFs of uncertain function. The length of the CDR3 is 8 amino acids, counting both ends. The CDR3 loop is CASRGGLI.

This clone has a single count. J is TRBJ2-2 and V is TRBV18; D not certain. The V and J ends lost 3 bases and 1 base respectively, with 3 bases between them. Per the germline V gene, CDR1 is KGHSH and CDR2 is LQKENI. This CDR3 comprises 13 residues. The chain's CDR3 is CASSPRNTGELFF. As DNA, the CDR3 is TGTGCCAGCTCACCGAGGAACACCGGGGAGCTGTTTTTT.

A remark on this clone: A junction boundary mismatches the germline segment, possibly from a read error. The V and J genes are TRBV18 and TRBJ1-2; D call uncertain. Germline-derived CDR1 and CDR2 are KGHSH and LQKENI. This CDR3 spans 12 amino acids. CDR3 DNA sequence: TGTGCCAGCTCATCACCGGGAGCCGGCTACACCTTC. Protein product: CASSSPGAGYTF.

This chain connects TRBV6-5 to TRBJ1-2; 9 bases line up with TRBD1. Germline V gives CDR1 MNHEY, CDR2 SVGAGI. With V trimmed by 2 bases and J by 8 bases, 3 bases remained unmatched. The length of the CDR3 is 13 residues. CDR3 coding DNA: TGTGCCAGCAGTTACGGACAGGGGAGAGGCTACACCTTC. This translates into CASSYGQGRGYTF.

The genes are TRBV5-6 and TRBJ1-2; 10 bases align to TRBD1. Germline CDR1 reads SGHDT; CDR2 reads YYEEEE. Unmatched junction bases numbered 3, after V lost 0 bases and J lost 7 bases. The CDR3 loop spans 14 amino acids. The CDR3 region has the DNA TGTGCCAGCAGCTTGGGACAGGGGGCTGGTGGCTACACCTTC. It translates to CASSLGQGAGGYTF.

The genes are TRBV6-1 and TRBJ2-2; no clear D. Trimming removed 0 bases from V and 3 bases from J, with 2 bases in between. The CDR3 totals 13 residues. Looked up from germline, CDR1 is MNHNS and CDR2 is SASEGT. The CDR3: CASSEADTGELFF. CDR3 nucleotide sequence: TGTGCCAGCAGTGAAGCGGACACCGGGGAGCTGTTTTTT.

The gene calls are TRBV19 and TRBJ2-7, with D perhaps assigned TRBD1 or TRBD2 (6 bases each). CDR3 size: 15 residues. The germline CDR1 and CDR2 sequences are LNHDA and SQIVND (reference sequence). V was shortened by 1 base and J by 5 bases, with 15 bases between the two germline ends. The CDR3 sequence is CASSIGVGGFDEQYF. As DNA, the CDR3 is TGTGCCAGTAGTATAGGGGTGGGGGGCTTCGACGAGCAGTACTTC.

In this sample, this clone is medium-sized. The chain has TRBV5-8 and TRBJ1-1; D not resolved. Deletions cut 0 bases from V and 5 bases from J, with 8 bases between. CDR3 size: 13 residues. CDR1 and CDR2 (germline): SGHTS, YDEGEE. This CDR3 reads CASSLVGKTEAFF. Written as DNA, the CDR3 is TGTGCCAGCAGCTTGGTAGGGAAGACTGAAGCTTTCTTT.

The V gene is TRBV10-3, the J gene TRBJ1-1; possibly TRBD1 for D (5 bases). The germline gives CDR1 ENHRY, CDR2 SYGVKD. The CDR3 runs to 12 residues. V lost 3 bases to trimming and J lost 6 bases, with 8 bases between them. CDR3 coding DNA: TGTGCCATCAGTGACAGGGTACCTGAAGCTTTCTTT. Protein product: CAISDRVPEAFF.

This clone was seen only a few times. V and J are TRBV19 and TRBJ1-2; 7 nucleotides match TRBD1. The junction had 7 bases not matched to a gene; V was cut back by 7 bases and J by 5 bases. Germline CDR1 LNHDA, CDR2 SQIVND (reference sequence). This CDR3 spans 13 amino acids. In DNA, the CDR3 is TGTGCCAGTACAGCGACAGGGCGGTATGGCTACACCTTC. It encodes CASTATGRYGYTF.

The CDR3 spells CASSLGMGDSRYTF. As DNA, the CDR3 is TGTGCCAGCAGCTTGGGGATGGGGGACAGCCGCTACACCTTC. This chain connects TRBV7-3 to TRBJ1-2; 7 bases are shared with TRBD1. This CDR3 has 14 amino acids. CDR1 is SGHTA, CDR2 FQGTGA, per germline. The trim removed 3 bases at V and 9 bases at J, leaving 10 bases unmatched.

This chain links TRBV7-2 with TRBJ2-7; D is ambiguous. This CDR3 spans 12 amino acids. CDR1 is SGHTA and CDR2 is FQGNSA in the germline V gene. Trimming cost V 4 bases and J 7 bases, with 11 bases left between them. CDR3 residues: CASSSSRWEQYF. CDR3 in DNA: TGTGCCAGCAGCTCGTCACGGTGGGAGCAGTACTTC.

CDR3 nucleotides: TGTGCCATCGGACGGACTCCCGGGGCTTTCTTT. Its protein is CAIGRTPGAFF. This rearrangement joins TRBV10-3 to TRBJ1-1; no definite D call. Trimming left V 8 bases short and J 11 bases short, with 15 bases between. CDR1 ENHRY and CDR2 SYGVKD come from the germline V gene. CDR3 length equals 11 residues.

This chain links TRBV5-4 with TRBJ2-3; D may be TRBD1 (6 bases). Between the trimmed V and J ends, which lost 3 bases and 3 bases, there was a span of 8 bases. The CDR3 contains 13 residues. The germline V gene encodes CDR1 SGHNT and CDR2 YYREEE (reference sequence). The CDR3: CASSSQGTDTQYF. As DNA, the CDR3 is TGTGCCAGCAGCTCCCAGGGGACAGATACGCAGTATTTT.

Only one count was recorded for this clone. The V call is TRBV5-8, the J call TRBJ1-3; no clear D gene. The CDR3 covers 15 residues. The V gene lost 0 bases and the J gene lost 2 bases, with 9 bases spanning the gap. From germline, CDR1 is SGHTS and CDR2 YDEGEE. Here the CDR3 reads CASSLVAPTGNTIYF. The CDR3 DNA is TGTGCCAGCAGCTTGGTGGCGCCCACTGGAAACACCATATATTTT.

The chain couples TRBV5-4 to TRBJ2-5, with D perhaps TRBD1 or TRBD2 (5 bases each). The germline CDR1 and CDR2 sequences are SGHNT and YYREEE (reference sequence). There are 13 residues in the CDR3. Trimming removed 3 bases at V and 4 bases at J, with 10 bases between. DNA of the CDR3: TGTGCCAGCAGCTGGGGGTCGGGAGAGACCCAGTACTTC. This translates into CASSWGSGETQYF.

CDR3 residues: CASSLAVRSYGYTF. The CDR3 DNA is TGTGCCAGCAGCTTAGCGGTCCGCAGCTATGGCTACACCTTC. This sequence joins TRBV7-8 and TRBJ1-2; D not resolved. The CDR3 has 14 amino acids. Germline V lookup: CDR1 SGHVS, CDR2 FQNEAQ. V was trimmed by 0 bases and J by 4 bases, leaving 9 bases between them.

This rearrangement joins TRBV19 to TRBJ1-2; no reliable D call. CDR1 and CDR2 from the germline V gene are LNHDA and SQIVND (reference sequence). This CDR3 is built from 15 residues. V lost 3 bases and J lost 4, with 15 bases in between. The CDR3 nucleotides are TGTGCCAGTAGTATTTATTCGGCCTCTGGCTATGGCTACACCTTC. It translates to CASSIYSASGYGYTF. Full variable domain (remainder filled in from reference TRBV19 and TRBJ1-2): DGGITQSPKYLFRKEGQNVTLSCEQNLNHDAMYWYRQDPGQGLRLIYYSQIVNDFQKGDIAEGYSVSREKKESFPLTVTSAQKNPTAFYLCASSIYSASGYGYTFGSGTRLTVV.

The rearrangement joins TRBV7-6 to TRBJ1-5, with D uncertain. V was cut by 1 base and J by 1 base, with 2 bases left in between. Looked up from germline, CDR1 is SGHVS and CDR2 is FNYEAQ. The CDR3 has 13 amino acids. The CDR3 is CASSLDSNQPQHF. The CDR3 DNA sequence: TGTGCCAGCAGCTTAGACAGCAATCAGCCCCAGCATTTT.

J is TRBJ2-1 and V is TRBV28; 10 nucleotides agree with TRBD2. CDR3 length equals 18 residues. Germline values: CDR1 MDHEN, CDR2 SYDVKM. V shed 4 bases, J shed 2 bases, and the junction held 11 bases outside the gene matches. The CDR3 spells CASSSSLAGAVAYNEQFF. The CDR3 nucleotides read TGTGCCAGCAGTTCGAGTCTAGCGGGGGCCGTAGCCTACAATGAGCAGTTCTTC.